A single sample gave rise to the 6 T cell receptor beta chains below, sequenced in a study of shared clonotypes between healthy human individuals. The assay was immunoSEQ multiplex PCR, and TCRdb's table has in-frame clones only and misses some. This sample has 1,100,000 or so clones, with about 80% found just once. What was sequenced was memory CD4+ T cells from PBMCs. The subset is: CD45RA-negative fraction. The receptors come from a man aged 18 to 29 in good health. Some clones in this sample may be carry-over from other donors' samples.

The CDR3 DNA is TGCGCCAGCAATTACGGAGAGACCCAGTACTTC. The encoded protein is CASNYGETQYF. This chain joins TRBV5-1 and TRBJ2-5; D gene ambiguous. This CDR3 spans 11 amino acids. Trimming took 6 bases from V and 4 from J, leaving 7 bases between them. CDR1 and CDR2 (germline): SGHRS, YFSETQ. Full variable domain (outside the CDR3, taken from reference TRBV5-1 and TRBJ2-5): KAGVTQTPRYLIKTRGQQVTLSCSPISGHRSVSWYQQTPGQGLQFLFEYFSETQRNKGNFPGRFSGRQFSNSRSEMNVSTLELGDSALYLCASNYGETQYFGPGTRLLVL.

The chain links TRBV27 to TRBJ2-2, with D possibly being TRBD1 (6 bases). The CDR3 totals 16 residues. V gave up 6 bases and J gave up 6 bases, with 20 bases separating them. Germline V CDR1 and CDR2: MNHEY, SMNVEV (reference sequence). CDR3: CASSQRRLEGAGELFF. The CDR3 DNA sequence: TGTGCCAGCAGCCAACGTAGGCTTGAGGGGGCCGGGGAGCTGTTTTTT.

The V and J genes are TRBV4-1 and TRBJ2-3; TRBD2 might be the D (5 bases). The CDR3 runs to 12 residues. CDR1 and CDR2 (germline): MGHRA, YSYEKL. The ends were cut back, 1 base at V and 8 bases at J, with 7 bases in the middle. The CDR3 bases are TGCGCCAGCAGCCAAGCTCGGGGTACGCAGTATTTT. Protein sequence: CASSQARGTQYF.

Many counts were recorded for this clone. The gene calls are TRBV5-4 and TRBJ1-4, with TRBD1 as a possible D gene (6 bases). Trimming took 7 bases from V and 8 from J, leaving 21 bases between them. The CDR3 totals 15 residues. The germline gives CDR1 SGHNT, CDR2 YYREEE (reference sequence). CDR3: CASAYGTSGAEKLFF. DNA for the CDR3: TGTGCCAGCGCGTATGGGACATCGGGTGCCGAAAAACTGTTTTTT.

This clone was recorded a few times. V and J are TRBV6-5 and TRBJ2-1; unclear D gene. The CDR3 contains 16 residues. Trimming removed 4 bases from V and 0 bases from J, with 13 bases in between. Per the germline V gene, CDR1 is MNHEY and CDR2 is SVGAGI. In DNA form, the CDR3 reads TGTGCCAGCAGTTCCTCTAAGAGGAGCTCCTACAATGAGCAGTTCTTC. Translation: CASSSSKRSSYNEQFF.

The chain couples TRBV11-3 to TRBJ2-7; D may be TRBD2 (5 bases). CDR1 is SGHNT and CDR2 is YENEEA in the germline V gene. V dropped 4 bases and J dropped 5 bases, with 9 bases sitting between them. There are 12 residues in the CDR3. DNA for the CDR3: TGTGCCAGCAGCTCCCGGCGGGACGAGCAGTACTTC. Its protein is CASSSRRDEQYF. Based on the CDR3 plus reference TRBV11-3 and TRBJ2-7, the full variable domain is EAGVVQSPRYKIIEKKQPVAFWCNPISGHNTLYWYLQNLGQGPELLIRYENEEAVDDSQLPKDRFSAERLKGVDSTLKIQPAELGDSAVYLCASSSRRDEQYFGPGTRLTVT.